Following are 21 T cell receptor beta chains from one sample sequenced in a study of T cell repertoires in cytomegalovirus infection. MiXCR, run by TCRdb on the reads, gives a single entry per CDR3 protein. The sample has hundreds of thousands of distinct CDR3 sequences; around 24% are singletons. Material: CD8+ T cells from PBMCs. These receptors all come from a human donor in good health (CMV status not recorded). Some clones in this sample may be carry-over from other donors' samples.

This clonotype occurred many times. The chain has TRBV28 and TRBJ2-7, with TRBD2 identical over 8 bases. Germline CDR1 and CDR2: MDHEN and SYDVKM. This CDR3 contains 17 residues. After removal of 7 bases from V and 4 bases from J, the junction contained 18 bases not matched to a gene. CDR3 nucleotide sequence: TGTGCCAGCACCACTGCGATACGGGGGGGCTCCTCTTACGAGCAGTACGTC. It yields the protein CASTTAIRGGSSYEQYV.

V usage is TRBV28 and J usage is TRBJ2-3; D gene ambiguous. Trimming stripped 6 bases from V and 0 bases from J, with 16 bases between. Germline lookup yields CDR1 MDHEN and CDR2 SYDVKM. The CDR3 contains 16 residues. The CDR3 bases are TGTGCCAGCAGACCCCCGCTGGAGCTTAGCACAGATACGCAGTATTTT. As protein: CASRPPLELSTDTQYF.

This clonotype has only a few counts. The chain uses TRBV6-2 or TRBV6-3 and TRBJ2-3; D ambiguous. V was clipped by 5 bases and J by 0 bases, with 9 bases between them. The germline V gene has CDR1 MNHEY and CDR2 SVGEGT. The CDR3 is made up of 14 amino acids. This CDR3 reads CASSASDSTDTQYF. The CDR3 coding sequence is TGTGCCAGCAGTGCTTCGGACAGCACAGATACGCAGTATTTT.

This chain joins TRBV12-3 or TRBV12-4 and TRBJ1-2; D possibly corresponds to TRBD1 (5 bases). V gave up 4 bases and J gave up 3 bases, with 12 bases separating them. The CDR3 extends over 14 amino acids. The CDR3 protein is CASSSPDNYYGYTF. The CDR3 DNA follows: TGTGCCAGCAGTTCCCCGGACAACTACTATGGCTACACCTTC.

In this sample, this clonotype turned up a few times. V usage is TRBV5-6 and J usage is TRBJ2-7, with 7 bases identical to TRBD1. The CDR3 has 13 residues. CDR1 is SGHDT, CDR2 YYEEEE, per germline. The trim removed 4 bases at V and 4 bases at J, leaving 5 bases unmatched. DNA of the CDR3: TGTGCCAGCAGCGGTCAGACAGGGTACGAGCAGTACTTC. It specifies CASSGQTGYEQYF.

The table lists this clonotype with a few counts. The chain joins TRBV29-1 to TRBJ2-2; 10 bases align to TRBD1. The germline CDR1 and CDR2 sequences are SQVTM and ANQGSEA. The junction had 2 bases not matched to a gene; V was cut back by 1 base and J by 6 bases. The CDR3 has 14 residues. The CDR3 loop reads CSVEGQGAAGELFF. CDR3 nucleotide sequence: TGCAGCGTTGAAGGACAGGGGGCCGCCGGGGAGCTGTTTTTT.

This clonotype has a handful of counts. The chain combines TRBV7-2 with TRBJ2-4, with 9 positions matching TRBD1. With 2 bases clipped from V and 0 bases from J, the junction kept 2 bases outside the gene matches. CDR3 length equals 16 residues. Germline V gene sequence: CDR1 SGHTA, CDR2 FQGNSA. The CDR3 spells CASSLTGGRAKNIQYF. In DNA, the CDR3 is TGTGCCAGCAGCTTAACAGGGGGCCGAGCCAAAAACATTCAGTACTTC.

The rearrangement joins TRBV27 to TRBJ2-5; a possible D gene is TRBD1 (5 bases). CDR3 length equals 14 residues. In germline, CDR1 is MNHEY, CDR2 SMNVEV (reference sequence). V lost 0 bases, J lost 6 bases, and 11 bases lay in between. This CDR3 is CASSLSKGLKTQYF. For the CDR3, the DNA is TGTGCCAGCAGTTTATCGAAGGGGTTGAAGACCCAGTACTTC.

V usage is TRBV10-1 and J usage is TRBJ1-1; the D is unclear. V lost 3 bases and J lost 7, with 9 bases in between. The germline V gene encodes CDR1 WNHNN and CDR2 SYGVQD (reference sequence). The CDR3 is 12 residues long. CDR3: CASSDSRYEAFF. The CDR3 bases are TGCGCCAGCAGTGATAGTCGGTATGAAGCTTTCTTT.

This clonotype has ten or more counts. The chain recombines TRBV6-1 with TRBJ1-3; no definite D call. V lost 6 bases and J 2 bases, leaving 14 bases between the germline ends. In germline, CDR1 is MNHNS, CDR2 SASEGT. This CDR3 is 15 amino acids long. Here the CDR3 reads CASSPLGDPGNTIYF. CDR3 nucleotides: TGTGCCAGCAGCCCTCTCGGGGATCCTGGAAACACCATATATTTT.

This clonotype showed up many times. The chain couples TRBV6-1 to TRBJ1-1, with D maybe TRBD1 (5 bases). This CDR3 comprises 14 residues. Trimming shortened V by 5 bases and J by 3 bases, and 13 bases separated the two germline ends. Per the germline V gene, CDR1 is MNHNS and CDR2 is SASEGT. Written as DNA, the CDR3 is TGTGCCAGCAGTTCTTGGCCGGGGGACACTGAAGCTTTCTTT. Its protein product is CASSSWPGDTEAFF.

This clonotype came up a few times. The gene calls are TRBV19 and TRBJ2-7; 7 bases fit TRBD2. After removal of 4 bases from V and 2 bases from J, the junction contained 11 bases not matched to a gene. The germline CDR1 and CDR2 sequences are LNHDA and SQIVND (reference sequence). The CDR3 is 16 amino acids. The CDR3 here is CASSTDGGGATYEQYF. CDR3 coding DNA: TGTGCCAGTAGTACCGATGGCGGGGGAGCAACCTACGAGCAGTACTTC.

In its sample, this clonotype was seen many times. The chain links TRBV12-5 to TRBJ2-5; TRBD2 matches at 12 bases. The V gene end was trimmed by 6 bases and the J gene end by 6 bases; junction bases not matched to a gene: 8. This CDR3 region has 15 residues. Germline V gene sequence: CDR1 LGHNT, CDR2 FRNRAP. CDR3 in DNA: TGTGCTAGTGGCTCTAGCGGGGGGGCCGGGCAGACCCAGTACTTC. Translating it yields CASGSSGGAGQTQYF.

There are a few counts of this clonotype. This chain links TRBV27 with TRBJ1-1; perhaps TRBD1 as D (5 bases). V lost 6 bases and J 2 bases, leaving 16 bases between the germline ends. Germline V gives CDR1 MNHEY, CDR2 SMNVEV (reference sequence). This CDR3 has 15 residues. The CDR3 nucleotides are TGTGCCAGCAGGTCCCCTTGGACAAAAAACACTGAAGCTTTCTTT. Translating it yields CASRSPWTKNTEAFF.

The CDR3 DNA sequence: TGTGCCAGCAGTACAGGGGGCAGTGAGAACACTGAAGCTTTCTTT. This translates into CASSTGGSENTEAFF. This rearrangement joins TRBV14 to TRBJ1-1; 9 nucleotides align to TRBD1. The CDR3 loop spans 15 amino acids. The V gene end was trimmed by 6 bases and the J gene end by 1 base; junction bases not matched to a gene: 6. CDR1 and CDR2 (germline): SGHDN, FVKESK.

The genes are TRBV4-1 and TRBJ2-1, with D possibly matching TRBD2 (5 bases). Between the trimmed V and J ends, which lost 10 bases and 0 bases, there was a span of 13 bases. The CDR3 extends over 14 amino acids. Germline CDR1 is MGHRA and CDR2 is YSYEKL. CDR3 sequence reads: CANTPGSSYNEQFF. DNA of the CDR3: TGCGCCAACACCCCGGGGAGCTCCTACAATGAGCAGTTCTTC.

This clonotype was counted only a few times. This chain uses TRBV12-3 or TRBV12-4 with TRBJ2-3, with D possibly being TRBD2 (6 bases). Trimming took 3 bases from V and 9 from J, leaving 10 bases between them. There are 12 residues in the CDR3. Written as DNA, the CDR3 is TGTGCCAGCAGTTTGGAGGGCTTCACGCAGTATTTT. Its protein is CASSLEGFTQYF.

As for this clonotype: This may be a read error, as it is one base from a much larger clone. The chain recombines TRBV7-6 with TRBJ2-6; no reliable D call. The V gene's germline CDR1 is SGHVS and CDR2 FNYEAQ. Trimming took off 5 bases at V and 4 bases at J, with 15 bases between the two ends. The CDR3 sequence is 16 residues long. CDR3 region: CASSSDPPGGANVLTF. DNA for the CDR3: TGTGCCAGCAGCAGTGACCCTCCTGGCGGGGCCAACGTCCTGACTTTC.

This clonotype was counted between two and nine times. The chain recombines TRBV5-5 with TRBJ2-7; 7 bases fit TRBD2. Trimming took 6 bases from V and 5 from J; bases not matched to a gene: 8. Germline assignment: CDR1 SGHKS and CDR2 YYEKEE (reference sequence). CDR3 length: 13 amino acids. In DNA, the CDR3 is TGTGCCAGCAAGGGAGGGCGTTACGACGAGCAGTACGTC. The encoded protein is CASKGGRYDEQYV.

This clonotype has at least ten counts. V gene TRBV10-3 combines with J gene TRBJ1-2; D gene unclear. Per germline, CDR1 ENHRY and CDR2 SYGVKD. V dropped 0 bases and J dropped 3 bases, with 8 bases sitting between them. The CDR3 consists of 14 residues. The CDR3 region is CAISESVLHYGYTF. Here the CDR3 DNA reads TGTGCCATCAGTGAGTCCGTACTTCACTATGGCTACACCTTC.

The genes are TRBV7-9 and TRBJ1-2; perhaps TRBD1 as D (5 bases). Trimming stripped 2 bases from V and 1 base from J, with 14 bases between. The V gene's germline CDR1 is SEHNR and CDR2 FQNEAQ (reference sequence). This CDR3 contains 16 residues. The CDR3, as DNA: TGTGCCAGCAGCTTACCCCGGGACCGCTATAACTATGGCTACACCTTC. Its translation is CASSLPRDRYNYGYTF. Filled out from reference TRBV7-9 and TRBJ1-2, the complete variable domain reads DTGVSQNPRHKITKRGQNVTFRCDPISEHNRLYWYRQTLGQGPEFLTYFQNEAQLEKSRLLSDRFSAERPKGSFSTLEIQRTEQGDSAMYLCASSLPRDRYNYGYTFGSGTRLTVV.